The 3 T cell receptor beta chains in this list originate from one sample, sequenced in a study of prognosis after radiotherapy for stage I lung cancer. TCR beta CDR3 amplification from genomic DNA was performed by two-round multiplex PCR. Gene-specific TRBV and TRBJ primers were used in PCR round one. One entry per CDR3 protein, called by TCRdb with MiXCR from the multiplex PCR reads. The table lists about 51,000 distinct CDR3 sequences, over 30% of them singletons, with roughly 9.4% in the top ten. Material: PBMCs, obtained before or after stereotactic body radiation therapy (not recorded which). These receptors originate from a donor at least 50 years old with non-small cell lung cancer.

Note on this clonotype: With a far larger clone one base away, a read error is the likely cause. The J gene is TRBJ2-7, the V gene TRBV11-1; perhaps D is TRBD1 or TRBD2 (5 bases each). This CDR3 has 15 residues. Between the trimmed V and J ends, which lost 1 base and 5 bases, there was a span of 15 bases. Germline CDR1 is SGHAT and CDR2 is FQDESV (reference sequence). The CDR3, as DNA: TGTGCCAGCAGCTTAGGCCGGGGACGGGGCAACGAGCAGTACTTC. Translating it yields CASSLGRGRGNEQYF.

This clonotype was seen at least ten times. The chain is built from TRBV7-3 and TRBJ2-3; D gene unclear. This CDR3 comprises 13 residues. Germline V gene lookup returns CDR1 SGHTA and CDR2 FQGTGA. Trimming shortened V by 1 base and J by 5 bases, and 7 bases separated the two germline ends. CDR3 amino acids: CASSLISVDTQYF. The CDR3 DNA reads TGTGCCAGCAGCTTAATTTCCGTAGATACGCAGTATTTT.

Points on this clonotype: A far larger clone lies a single base away; this is likely a read error. The genes are TRBV6-4 and TRBJ2-2, with 8 positions matching TRBD1. The CDR3 contains 15 residues. Germline values: CDR1 MRHNA, CDR2 SNTAGT. With 5 bases clipped from V and 3 bases from J, the junction kept 5 bases outside the gene matches. This CDR3 reads CASSPWTGHTGELFF. The DNA of the CDR3 is TGTGCCAGCAGTCCCTGGACAGGGCACACCGGGGAGCTGTTTTTT.